The clone carrying this T cell receptor beta chain was observed a few times. Its target is unknown. The data originate from a study of response to subunit inactivated influenza vaccine. Study conclusions and caveats: Authors suggested seasonal influenza vaccinations each recruit few new T cells.

One entry per CDR3 protein results from TCRdb running MiXCR on the RT-PCR reads. The sample has 650,000 to 800,000 distinct CDR3 sequences, around 18% seen once. The CDR3 sequence is 14 residues long. Trimming stripped 6 bases from V and 2 bases from J, with 14 bases between. CDR1 MNHEY and CDR2 SVGEGT come from the germline V gene. V gene TRBV6-2 or TRBV6-3 combines with J gene TRBJ2-7; either TRBD1 or TRBD2 may supply D (5 bases each). This clonotype originated in a man aged 50 or older who received an inactivated influenza vaccine. The material was PBMCs from blood, obtained roughly 5 days after vaccination. For the CDR3, the DNA is TGTGCCAGCAGATCGAGGCCGGGACCCTACGAGCAGTACTTC. Amino acids: CASRSRPGPYEQYF.